This note documents a single T cell receptor (beta chain) sequence. This clonotype was seen only a few times. Its antigen is still unknown. The record has no base qualities; no much larger clone is one base away. To demonstrate the VDJtools post-analysis software, TCR beta repertoires were profiled from the peripheral blood of roughly 14 young patients with multiple sclerosis. The multiple sclerosis patients were children and adolescents ranging in age from roughly 6 to 16 years. This sample was taken from a study of post-analysis software for immune sequencing data (dated by TCRdb to 2014 to 2015). Background for the entire study: Disease courses on record covered relapsing-remitting, secondary progressive and progressive-relapsing multiple sclerosis, though some patients had no subtype annotation. Patient repertoires were compared against 10 to 12 previously published healthy control repertoires from donors aged 6 to 25 years. A subset of samples was prepared in parallel using single-end sample barcoding, then pooled and co-amplified after Illumina adapter ligation.

From cysteine to phenylalanine, the CDR3 is 13 amino acids long. The entry retains the CDR3 DNA only, 39 bases that are in frame from base 1. V is pared back by 9 bases and J by 2 bases, with 12 bases lying between the germline termini. The germline V gene provides CDR1 MNHEY and CDR2 SVGAGI. The investigation overall reported the following: The multiple sclerosis patient group was slightly younger than the control group. Multiple sclerosis patients had significantly lower normalized Chao1 diversity than controls, a result that suggests substantial peripheral T-cell clonal expansion. Strong co-clustering of samples prepared in the same batch was shown by direct clustering with F measure, prompting a batch-effect correction. A few TRBV segments, including TRBV5-6, TRBV5-1 and TRBV20-1, were significantly more frequent in patients than controls.

Libraries were constructed by PCR. Reads for this sample came from an Illumina HiSeq 2500. To reduce PCR and sequencing biases, unique molecular identifiers were incorporated into the TCR beta cDNA libraries. Per 1 to 10 million input T cells, around 500,000 cDNA molecules were obtained, such that each molecule approximated one T cell. Patient libraries were prepared and sequenced with the same protocol used for the earlier healthy control dataset. Within a given batch, samples were prepared together, multiplexed and sequenced on the same HiSeq lane. From the authors' description of their analysis: Raw barcoded reads were processed with MIGEC, discarding single-read molecular identifier groups before consensus assembly and CDR3 extraction. Clonotype tables were post-analysed with VDJtools, and diversity was normalized by down-sampling all datasets to the smallest sample size. To correct batch-related cross-sample contamination, repertoire overlap clustering matched CDR3 amino acid sequences but not nucleotide sequences. The public reads were reanalyzed by TCRdb: fastp trimming at Q25, MiXCR alignment, in-frame beta chains only. All rows with the same CDR3 protein become a single entry with the most common DNA and genes. Clone size and V and J calls follow TCRdb, not the original study. In all, the sample holds hundreds of thousands of distinct CDR3 sequences, and 25% to 30% of those were seen once. The top ten clones comprise approximately 0.55% of the sample.

This receptor chain uses TRBV6-5 and TRBJ2-3, with no D gene named confidently. This receptor was obtained from a girl aged 5-17 years with multiple sclerosis. The sequenced sample consisted of blood. At the DNA level, the sequence is TGTGCCAGTAAGTGGGGATCCACAGATACGCAGTATTTT. This yields the protein CASKWGSTDTQYF.